Listed here are 15 T cell receptor beta chains from one sample, sequenced in a study of blood T cell repertoires in COVID-19. Here immunoSEQ multiplex PCR was the method, and the copy in TCRdb shows in-frame clones only, minus some. This table holds some 46,000 clones, approximately 89% found once. The sample was peripheral blood. These receptors were collected from a man aged 45 to 65 with acute or convalescent COVID-19.

The chain joins TRBV24-1 to TRBJ2-1; 10 nucleotides match TRBD1. Germline V gives CDR1 KGHDR, CDR2 SFDVKD. V dropped 3 bases and J dropped 7; count of bases not matched to a gene: 8. This CDR3 comprises 16 residues. CDR3 nucleotide sequence: TGTGCCACCAGTGATCCTACTGGGACAGGGGTAAATGAGCAGTTCTTC. Translating gives CATSDPTGTGVNEQFF.

This clone occurred once. The CDR3 nucleotides read TGTGCCAGCAGCTTAGGAGGTGGGGCTTGGACTGAAGCTTTCTTT. As protein: CASSLGGGAWTEAFF. The J gene is TRBJ1-1, the V gene TRBV7-2; a possible D gene is TRBD1 (5 bases). The CDR3 is made up of 15 amino acids. Per the germline V gene, CDR1 is SGHTA and CDR2 is FQGNSA. The V gene lost 1 base and the J gene lost 5 bases, with 14 bases spanning the gap.

The chain couples TRBV7-9 to TRBJ2-1; 14 bases align to TRBD2. CDR1 is SEHNR, CDR2 FQNEAQ, per germline (reference sequence). The CDR3 covers 15 residues. J was trimmed by 6 bases and V by 5 bases; bases with no gene match: 3. The CDR3 nucleotides read TGTGCCAGCAGCACAGGACTAGCGGGAGGCAATGAGCAGTTCTTC. Translated, it gives CASSTGLAGGNEQFF.

This clone was recorded only once. The genes are TRBV5-1 and TRBJ1-5; D might be TRBD1 (5 bases). Germline loops: CDR1 SGHRS, CDR2 YFSETQ. The germline V and J ends were trimmed by 4 bases and 0 bases, with 14 bases remaining between them. The CDR3 extends over 16 amino acids. The CDR3 spells CASSTQGLGSNQPQHF. CDR3 in DNA: TGCGCCAGCAGCACGCAGGGTTTGGGTAGCAATCAGCCCCAGCATTTT.

This clone was counted once. V gene TRBV15 combines with J gene TRBJ2-3; TRBD1 aligns across 9 bases. CDR3 length equals 15 residues. The V and J ends lost 8 bases and 2 bases, in that order; junction bases with no gene match: 8. Germline V gives CDR1 LNHNV, CDR2 YYDKDF (reference sequence). The DNA of the CDR3 is TGTGCCACCTCAACAGGGGGCCAGATCACAGATACGCAGTATTTT. This translates into CATSTGGQITDTQYF.

The chain carries TRBV3-1 (or the pseudogene TRBV3-2) and TRBJ1-3; D gene uncertain. Trimming stripped 0 bases from V and 4 bases from J, with 7 bases between. Germline V gives CDR1 LGHDT, CDR2 YNNKEL (reference sequence). CDR3 size: 14 residues. The CDR3 nucleotides read TGTGCCAGCAGCCAAGAATTATCCGGAAACACCATATATTTT. Amino acids: CASSQELSGNTIYF.

This clone was recorded once. The chain recombines TRBV5-4 with TRBJ2-7; tentatively, D is TRBD2 (6 bases). Between the trimmed V and J ends, which lost 3 bases and 0 bases, there was a span of 10 bases. This CDR3 is built from 14 residues. The germline gives CDR1 SGHNT, CDR2 YYREEE (reference sequence). Here the CDR3 DNA reads TGTGCCAGCAGCTGGGCGGGGAACTCCTACGAGCAGTACTTC. Encoded protein: CASSWAGNSYEQYF.

This clone has a handful of counts. This chain joins TRBV7-2 and TRBJ1-6; 7 nucleotides align to TRBD1. J gave up 8 bases and V 6 bases, and 16 bases lay outside the gene matches. The length of the CDR3 is 17 residues. Per the germline V gene, CDR1 is SGHTA and CDR2 is FQGNSA. CDR3 loop: CASSSVTGTVTYSPLHF. CDR3 DNA: TGTGCCAGCAGTTCTGTTACCGGGACAGTGACTTATTCACCCCTCCACTTT.

V and J are TRBV18 and TRBJ2-3; TRBD2 matches at 8 bases. Trimming took 1 base from V and 0 from J; bases not matched to a gene: 0. The CDR3 is made up of 15 amino acids. Per germline, CDR1 KGHSH and CDR2 LQKENI. For the CDR3, the DNA is TGTGCCAGCTCACCACTAGCGGGGAGCACAGATACGCAGTATTTT. This codes for CASSPLAGSTDTQYF.

The chain uses TRBV28 and TRBJ2-5; 7 bases align to TRBD2. The V segment lost 2 bases and the J segment 5 bases; nucleotides outside the gene matches: 5. CDR1 is MDHEN, CDR2 SYDVKM, per germline. The CDR3 runs 14 residues. The CDR3 reads CASSLAGAGETQYF. The CDR3 coding sequence is TGTGCCAGCAGTTTAGCGGGAGCTGGTGAGACCCAGTACTTC.

V gene TRBV27 combines with J gene TRBJ2-7; perhaps TRBD1 as D (6 bases). This CDR3 contains 15 residues. CDR1 is MNHEY and CDR2 is SMNVEV in the germline V gene (reference sequence). V was shortened by 0 bases and J by 5 bases, with 14 bases between the two germline ends. The CDR3 protein is CASSLSQGSANEQYF. The CDR3 DNA is TGTGCCAGCAGTTTATCCCAGGGGTCGGCAAACGAGCAGTACTTC.

The rearrangement links TRBV5-1 to TRBJ1-1, with TRBD1 as a possible D gene (5 bases). The V gene's germline CDR1 is SGHRS and CDR2 YFSETQ. V was pared by 4 bases and J by 2 bases, with 15 bases between. The CDR3 is 15 residues long. Here the CDR3 DNA reads TGCGCCAGCAGCCCCGCCGGGCAGGGTAACACTGAAGCTTTCTTT. Translating it yields CASSPAGQGNTEAFF.

The chain joins TRBV7-2 to TRBJ1-2; 9 nucleotides line up with TRBD1. V trimming: 4 bases; J trimming: 5 bases; junction bases outside the gene matches: 2. Germline V gene data show CDR1 as SGHTA and CDR2 as FQGNSA. The length of the CDR3 is 13 residues. The chain's CDR3 is CASSSGQGYGYTF. The CDR3 bases are TGTGCCAGCAGCTCAGGACAGGGGTATGGCTACACCTTC.

The rearrangement links TRBV6-2 or TRBV6-3 to TRBJ1-5, with D maybe TRBD1 (6 bases). V lost 5 bases to trimming and J lost 5 bases, with 13 bases between them. The CDR3 spans 14 residues. The germline V gene has CDR1 MNHEY and CDR2 SVGEGT. In nucleotides, the CDR3 is TGTGCCAGCAGTAAGCAGGGGCCCTATCAGCCCCAGCATTTT. It is translated as CASSKQGPYQPQHF.

V and J are TRBV14 and TRBJ2-1; TRBD2 might be the D (5 bases). V was pared by 1 base and J by 9 bases, with 10 bases between. The CDR3 runs 13 residues. CDR1 is SGHDN and CDR2 is FVKESK in the germline V gene. CDR3 DNA sequence: TGTGCCAGCAGCCAAGCTAGCTTAGGTGAGCAGTTCTTC. Its translation is CASSQASLGEQFF.